Listed here are 6 T cell receptor beta chains from one sample, sequenced in a study of T-cell reconstitution after alpha-beta-depleted transplantation in children. The TCRbeta library incorporated unique molecular identifiers. TCRdb re-called the PCR reads with MiXCR, one entry per CDR3 protein. The table records a few hundred thousand distinct CDR3 sequences, 5.5% to 7% of them present only once. The sequencing here drew on PBMCs, taken before TCRalphabeta/CD19-depleted stem cell transplant. Every receptor here comes from a boy younger than 10 with acute lymphoblastic leukemia, due to receive a stem cell transplant.

This clonotype came up many times. The V call is TRBV7-9, the J call TRBJ2-7; 8 nucleotides line up with TRBD1. CDR3 length: 12 residues. Germline V CDR1 and CDR2: SEHNR, FQNEAQ (reference sequence). The V gene end was trimmed by 5 bases and the J gene end by 6 bases; junction bases not matched to a gene: 3. CDR3 amino acids: CASSITGGEQYF. The CDR3 DNA reads TGTGCCAGCAGCATTACAGGGGGCGAGCAGTACTTC.

This clonotype was counted a few times. The CDR3 is CASSYPGTATGNTIYF. CDR3 sequence (DNA): TGTGCCAGCAGTTACCCCGGGACAGCGACTGGAAACACCATATATTTT. The chain is built from TRBV6-5 and TRBJ1-3, with TRBD1 matching 7 bases. CDR3 length: 16 amino acids. The V and J ends lost 2 bases and 2 bases, in that order; junction bases with no gene match: 6. Germline V lookup: CDR1 MNHEY, CDR2 SVGAGI.

This clonotype was seen many times. This sequence joins TRBV29-1 and TRBJ2-5; TRBD2 might be the D (6 bases). The germline CDR1 and CDR2 sequences are SQVTM and ANQGSEA. The V gene lost 7 bases and the J gene lost 6 bases, with 12 bases spanning the gap. This CDR3 has 11 amino acids. CDR3 region: CSGDLRKTQYF. The CDR3 bases are TGCAGCGGGGACTTGAGGAAGACCCAGTACTTC. The full variable domain, with the rest looked up from reference TRBV29-1 and TRBJ2-5, is SAVISQKPSRDICQRGTSLTIQCQVDSQVTMMFWYRQQPGQSLTLIATANQGSEATYESGFVIDKFPISRPNLTFSTLTVSNMSPEDSSIYLCSGDLRKTQYFGPGTRLLVL.

This clonotype was recorded many times. DNA of the CDR3: TGTGCCACCAGCAGAACTACGGGGTCCTCCTCCTACGAGCAGTACTTC. Protein: CATSRTTGSSSYEQYF. The chain links TRBV15 to TRBJ2-7; weak D call: TRBD2 (5 bases). The CDR3 sequence is 16 residues long. Trimming pared 2 bases from V and 0 bases from J, leaving 14 bases between. Per germline, CDR1 LNHNV and CDR2 YYDKDF (reference sequence).

This clonotype was recorded many times. The chain joins TRBV2 to TRBJ1-2; D is unclear. The CDR3 runs 10 residues. The V end lost 8 bases, the J end lost 6 bases, and 7 bases lay between the germline ends. The V gene's germline CDR1 is SNHLY and CDR2 FYNNEI. The CDR3 coding sequence is TGTGCCAGCGGGAGCAATGGCTACACCTTC. Protein: CASGSNGYTF.

Many counts were recorded for this clonotype. The rearrangement links TRBV12-3 or TRBV12-4 to TRBJ1-1; D call uncertain. The CDR3 has 14 amino acids. V lost 0 bases and J lost 7, with 12 bases in between. CDR3 residues: CASSLAGRRNEAFF. Written as DNA, the CDR3 is TGTGCCAGCAGTTTAGCGGGGAGAAGGAATGAAGCTTTCTTT.